The text below deals with one T cell receptor (beta chain). Source study methods: The assay estimated nucleated cells by amplifying reference gene primers. Here immunoSEQ multiplex PCR was the method, and the copy in TCRdb shows in-frame clones only, minus some. V and J calls and clone size come straight from that table; D and trimming were deduced from the DNA. The sample has some 280,000 clones; under 90% are singletons. These data come from a study of blood T cell repertoires in COVID-19. Across the whole study: Spain, Italy and the United States supplied samples that represented acute and convalescent COVID-19. The analysed material was cDNA or gDNA that came from T cells, B-cell-depleted T cells, or PBMCs.

The CDR3 spans 17 residues. V shed 0 bases and J 7 bases; nucleotides not matched to a gene: 6. CDR1 SGHRS and CDR2 YFSETQ come from the germline V gene. This chain uses TRBV5-1 with TRBJ2-1, with 14 bases fitting TRBD2. Sequencing was carried out using peripheral blood. This sequence was found in a woman between 40 and 50 years old who had recovered from COVID-19. CDR3 DNA sequence: TGCGCCAGCAGCTTGGCCGGACTAGCGGGAGGCAGAAATGAGCAGTTCTTC. This codes for CASSLAGLAGGRNEQFF.